The 14 T cell receptor beta chains in this list originate from one sample, sequenced in a study of CD8 T cells in Susac syndrome. After extraction with the RNeasy kit, 0.5 to 1 ug of the RNA was reverse transcribed using random hexamers. TCRdb itself ran the immunoSEQ multiplex PCR reads through MiXCR, one entry per CDR3 protein. The table lists 150,000 to 180,000 distinct CDR3 sequences, over 85% of them singletons, with more than 0.2% in the top ten. Input material: CD8+ T cells from PBMCs. The source is a human donor with multiple sclerosis.

This clonotype was recorded a few times. The chain combines TRBV7-9 with TRBJ2-2, with D perhaps TRBD1 (6 bases). Germline CDR1 and CDR2: SEHNR and FQNEAQ (reference sequence). Between the trimmed V and J ends, which lost 5 bases and 5 bases, there was a span of 9 bases. The CDR3 spans 13 residues. This chain's CDR3 is CASSPTGTGELFF. The CDR3 DNA follows: TGTGCCAGCAGCCCTACAGGGACCGGGGAGCTGTTTTTT.

This chain uses TRBV7-9 with TRBJ2-4; 10 nucleotides agree with TRBD1. Germline CDR1 reads SEHNR; CDR2 reads FQNEAQ (reference sequence). V was clipped by 5 bases and J by 3 bases; unmatched bases: 4. The CDR3 has 15 amino acids. The CDR3 loop is CASSAGQGSKNIQYF. The CDR3 nucleotides read TGTGCCAGCAGCGCGGGACAGGGGAGCAAAAACATTCAGTACTTC. The entire variable domain, with the rest obtained from reference TRBV7-9 and TRBJ2-4, is as follows: DTGVSQNPRHKITKRGQNVTFRCDPISEHNRLYWYRQTLGQGPEFLTYFQNEAQLEKSRLLSDRFSAERPKGSFSTLEIQRTEQGDSAMYLCASSAGQGSKNIQYFGAGTRLSVL.

CDR3 nucleotide sequence: TGTGCCAGCAGTTATGGGACAGGAAGGGACGAGCAGTACTTC. Its translation: CASSYGTGRDEQYF. This chain connects TRBV28 to TRBJ2-7, with TRBD1 identical over 8 bases. Trimming took 4 bases from V and 5 from J; bases not matched to a gene: 7. Germline CDR1 MDHEN, CDR2 SYDVKM. The CDR3 loop spans 14 amino acids.

This sequence joins TRBV20-1 and TRBJ1-1, with 8 bases identical to TRBD1. This CDR3 comprises 13 residues. The germline V gene encodes CDR1 DFQATT and CDR2 SNEGSKA (reference sequence). Written as DNA, the CDR3 is TGCAGAGGGAAGGGACAGGTCTACACTGAAGCTTTCTTT. Its translation is CRGKGQVYTEAFF.

This sequence joins TRBV20-1 and TRBJ1-1; 7 positions match TRBD1. CDR1 is DFQATT, CDR2 SNEGSKA, per germline (reference sequence). V lost 6 bases to trimming and J lost 0 bases; unmatched junction nucleotides: 13. CDR3 length: 16 residues. The CDR3 loop reads CSAALTGMILNTEAFF. The CDR3 coding sequence is TGCAGTGCCGCGTTGACAGGGATGATTTTGAACACTGAAGCTTTCTTT.

In this sample, this clonotype turned up once. The J gene is TRBJ2-1, the V gene TRBV4-3; 9 positions agree with TRBD1. Trimming removed 4 bases from V and 7 bases from J; junction bases left unmatched: 8. Germline V gene lookup returns CDR1 LGHNA and CDR2 YSLEER. The CDR3 spans 15 residues. The CDR3 nucleotides are TGCGCCAGCAGCCCCGGGACAGGGAGAGGAAATGAGCAGTTCTTC. Translation gives CASSPGTGRGNEQFF.

The V and J genes are TRBV6-5 and TRBJ2-7; no clear D gene. The CDR3 covers 13 residues. CDR1 and CDR2 (germline): MNHEY, SVGAGI. V lost 0 bases and J 3 bases, leaving 6 bases between the germline ends. CDR3 amino acids: CASSYSQFYEQYF. The CDR3 nucleotides are TGTGCCAGCAGTTACTCCCAGTTCTACGAGCAGTACTTC.

V and J are TRBV9 and TRBJ2-1; TRBD2 agrees at 14 bases. After removal of 3 bases from V and 7 bases from J, the junction contained 3 bases not matched to a gene. Per the germline V gene, CDR1 is SGDLS and CDR2 is YYNGEE. The CDR3 contains 15 residues. CDR3 region: CASSATSGGANEQFF. Written as DNA, the CDR3 is TGTGCCAGCAGCGCGACTAGCGGGGGGGCTAATGAGCAGTTCTTC.

The chain links TRBV29-1 to TRBJ2-1, with D possibly matching TRBD1 (6 bases). Germline V gives CDR1 SQVTM, CDR2 ANQGSEA. The CDR3 runs to 11 residues. Trimming shortened V by 5 bases and J by 7 bases, and 9 bases separated the two germline ends. CDR3 sequence reads: CSVNRENEQFF. As DNA, the CDR3 is TGCAGCGTTAACAGGGAGAATGAGCAGTTCTTC.

The chain has TRBV18 and TRBJ2-7; no definite D call. V was cut by 3 bases and J by 6 bases, with 15 bases left in between. The CDR3 consists of 14 residues. Germline CDR1 is KGHSH and CDR2 is LQKENI. Here the CDR3 reads CASSPQARTREQYF. Here the CDR3 DNA reads TGTGCCAGCTCACCCCAGGCTCGAACTCGCGAGCAGTACTTC.

CDR3 nucleotide sequence: TGTGCCACCGCACTTAGCGGGGGCCCAGATACGCAGTATTTT. This gives the protein CATALSGGPDTQYF. The rearrangement joins TRBV15 to TRBJ2-3; 9 nucleotides agree with TRBD2. The CDR3 is 14 residues long. Germline V gene data show CDR1 as LNHNV and CDR2 as YYDKDF (reference sequence). V lost 8 bases to trimming and J lost 4 bases; unmatched junction nucleotides: 7.

The chain employs TRBV5-1 and TRBJ2-7; a possible D gene is TRBD1 (6 bases). Trimming took 0 bases from V and 0 from J, leaving 13 bases between them. The CDR3 sequence is 16 residues long. Per the germline V gene, CDR1 is SGHRS and CDR2 is YFSETQ. The DNA of the CDR3 is TGCGCCAGCAGCTTGGCCGGGACAAGTCCCTCCTACGAGCAGTACTTC. Protein: CASSLAGTSPSYEQYF.

The rearrangement uses TRBV27 and TRBJ1-5; D is undetermined. V was clipped by 6 bases and J by 0 bases, with 6 bases between them. This CDR3 spans 13 amino acids. CDR1 and CDR2 (germline): MNHEY, SMNVEV (reference sequence). This CDR3 is CASRRYSNQPQHF. The CDR3 DNA is TGTGCCAGCAGGAGATATAGCAATCAGCCCCAGCATTTT.

The chain links TRBV6-1 to TRBJ2-3, with 7 positions matching TRBD1. V dropped 6 bases and J dropped 0; count of bases not matched to a gene: 9. Germline-derived CDR1 and CDR2 are MNHNS and SASEGT. This CDR3 has 16 amino acids. The CDR3 loop is CASSSRQGSSTDTQYF. The CDR3 DNA reads TGTGCCAGCAGCTCCCGACAGGGATCTAGCACAGATACGCAGTATTTT.